The clone carrying this T cell receptor beta chain was picked up one time. V lost 2 bases and J lost 3, with 11 bases in between. CDR3 size: 16 residues. The germline gives CDR1 KGHSH, CDR2 LQKENI. The sample belongs to a study of T cells after yellow fever vaccination. In TCRdb, the 5' RACE reads were re-called with MiXCR into one record per CDR3 protein. The repertoire holds 95,000 to 100,000 distinct CDR3 sequences, with 4.5% to 6% as singletons. This material consisted of CD8+ T cells sorted from PBMCs, taken 10 days after the yellow fever booster vaccination. The source of this sequence is a man aged 18 to 30 who received the YFV17D yellow fever vaccine. The chain has TRBV18 and TRBJ1-6; D unclear. CDR3 protein: CASSPWGSFYNSPLHF. The DNA for the CDR3 is TGTGCCAGCTCACCATGGGGATCTTTCTATAATTCACCCCTCCACTTT.